This TCR beta chain was obtained from a study of blood T cell repertoires in COVID-19. Overall study context: Sites across the United States, Italy and Spain contributed samples from acute and convalescent COVID-19.

Per the original methods: From reference gene primer amplification, estimates of nucleated cell counts were derived. Produced via immunoSEQ multiplex PCR; TCRdb's table is partial and in-frame only. That table supplies the V and J calls and clone size; D and trimming were determined from the DNA. The data show roughly 280,000 clones, around 84% seen once. Recruited during active infection, patients (from Seattle) were subsequently followed longitudinally. Trimming cost V 0 bases and J 7 bases, with 13 bases left between them. CDR3 length equals 15 residues. Per germline, CDR1 LNHDA and CDR2 SQIVND (reference sequence).

The rearrangement uses TRBV19 and TRBJ1-5; D call uncertain. The sequence came from an older woman with COVID-19, enrolled during active disease. Sequencing used peripheral blood. CDR3 loop: CASSIDPPPGQPQHF. DNA of the CDR3: TGTGCCAGTAGTATAGACCCCCCGCCCGGGCAGCCCCAGCATTTT.